The present TCR beta chain was sequenced within a study of OX40 agonist ivuxolimab in advanced cancers. Profiled with immunoSEQ multiplex PCR; TCRdb holds only in-frame clones, not every one. Of about 110,000 clones in the sample, around nine tenths were seen once. CDR1 SGDLS and CDR2 YYNGEE come from the germline V gene. CDR3 length: 15 residues. The junction had 5 bases not matched to a gene; V was cut back by 3 bases and J by 4 bases. Sequencing was performed on CD4+ or CD8+ T cells sorted from blood, taken in a trial of the OX40 agonist ivuxolimab. The gene calls are TRBV9 and TRBJ1-2, with 11 positions matching TRBD1. The TCR sequence derives from an adult with an advanced solid tumor such as melanoma, head and neck, liver or kidney cancer. CDR3 sequence reads: CASSAGTGGVYGYTF. The CDR3 DNA is TGTGCCAGCAGCGCGGGGACAGGGGGTGTCTATGGCTACACCTTC.